Reported below is one T cell receptor (beta chain). The clone's antigen remains unknown. The record has no base qualities; no much larger clone is one base away. TCRbeta CDR3 regions were amplified from genomic DNA using the immunoSEQ Assay, a bias-controlled multiplex PCR. In the original analysis: Nucleated cell counts per sample were estimated from amplification of reference gene primers within the assay. To quantify the absolute abundance of each unique TCRbeta CDR3 rearrangement, sequence reads were collapsed and filtered. For each sample, productive Simpson clonality was calculated as the square root of Simpson's diversity index across productive rearrangements. TCRdb's version of the immuneACCESS table is confined to in-frame rearrangements and falls short of the full clone set. An unresolved V gene accounts for under half of the shortfall where checked; the remainder is of unknown origin. The V and J calls and clone size come from that table; D and trimming were worked out from the DNA. For this sample there are 250,000 to 300,000 clones; 75% to 90% appear just once. Clones ranked in the top ten supply approximately 10% of the sample.

The sample is drawn from a study of blood T cell repertoires in COVID-19 (dated by TCRdb to about 2020). Background on the whole study: Samples from collaborators originated in the United States, Italy and Spain and spanned both the acute and convalescent phases of COVID-19. Where HLA class I and class II types were available, the types were taken from metadata supplied by the sample provider, not from assay-based typing. Deeply sampled blood TCRbeta repertoires from subjects exposed to, actively infected with, or recovered from COVID-19 were included in the dataset. The repertoires were made available in a free public database intended to serve as a resource for research on the immune response to SARS-CoV-2. The prospective study material was composed of cDNA or gDNA derived from T cells, B-cell-depleted T cells, or PBMCs. The samples were drawn from the first 160 participants of the ongoing ImmuneRACE study and from about 1,200 subjects provided by 6 global collaborators. A de-identified subject ID, COVID-19 status, age in years and sex were almost always included in the sample metadata.

At one collaborating source in Seattle, patients were enrolled during active infection and were followed longitudinally through the course of disease. Whole blood was collected in K2EDTA tubes by collaborating institutions according to the institutions' own protocols. For TCRbeta analysis, collaborators shipped samples as frozen whole blood, isolated PBMCs, or DNA extracted from either of those sample types. The paper's findings and limits, for the study overall: How much clinical and demographic metadata was included differed by source and by participant, and the metadata was provided uncurated.

This sequence originates from a woman aged 70 to 79 with COVID-19, enrolled during active disease. What was sequenced was peripheral blood.

The sequence in DNA is TGCGCCAGCAGCTTGGGCCGAGGAGGCGGCTACACCTTC. Its product reads: CASSLGRGGGYTF. Rearrangement joined TRBV10-2 to TRBJ1-2; the D gene is not confidently resolved. V gives up 6 bases and J gives up 8 bases, and the segment between their germline ends measures 16 bases. Its CDR3 holds 13 amino acids, cysteine through phenylalanine. The CDR3 DNA has 39 bases and is translated from base 1. CDR1 and CDR2, per the germline V gene, are WSHSY and SAAADI.